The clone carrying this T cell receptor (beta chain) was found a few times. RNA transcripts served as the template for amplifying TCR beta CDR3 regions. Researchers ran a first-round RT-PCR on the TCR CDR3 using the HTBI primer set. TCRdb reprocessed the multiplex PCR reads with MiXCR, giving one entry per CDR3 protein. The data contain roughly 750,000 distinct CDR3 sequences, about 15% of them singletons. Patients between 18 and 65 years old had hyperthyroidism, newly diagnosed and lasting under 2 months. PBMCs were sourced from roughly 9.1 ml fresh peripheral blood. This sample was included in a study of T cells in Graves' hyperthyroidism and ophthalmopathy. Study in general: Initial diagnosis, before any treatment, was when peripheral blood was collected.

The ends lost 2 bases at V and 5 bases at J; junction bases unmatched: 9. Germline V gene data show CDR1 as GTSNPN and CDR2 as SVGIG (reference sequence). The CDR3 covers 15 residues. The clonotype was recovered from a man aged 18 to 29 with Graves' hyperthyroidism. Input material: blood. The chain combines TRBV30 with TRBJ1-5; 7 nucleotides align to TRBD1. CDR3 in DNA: TGTGCCTGGAGTCCCGACAGGGTATCACATCAGCCCCAGCATTTT. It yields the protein CAWSPDRVSHQPQHF.